The TCR beta chain described here comes from a study of T cell changes during pregnancy in multiple sclerosis. Only in-frame clones appear in the TCRdb table, and some are missing; sequencing was by immunoSEQ multiplex PCR. This table holds tens of thousands of clones, around 89% found once. Trimming stripped 3 bases from V and 0 bases from J, with 12 bases between. CDR3 length equals 17 residues. Germline V gene data show CDR1 as KGHSH and CDR2 as LQKENI. The source of this sequence is a female donor with multiple sclerosis, enrolled in a pregnancy study. The chain carries TRBV18 and TRBJ2-6, with a weak D call TRBD2 (6 bases). The sequencing used peripheral blood, collected after pregnancy. This CDR3 is CASSPRRDRSGANVLTF. The DNA of the CDR3 is TGTGCCAGCTCACCGCGGAGGGATCGCTCTGGGGCCAACGTCCTGACTTTC. Full variable domain (remainder filled in from reference TRBV18 and TRBJ2-6): NAGVMQNPRHLVRRRGQEARLRCSPMKGHSHVYWYRQLPEEGLKFMVYLQKENIIDESGMPKERFSAEFPKEGPSILRIQQVVRGDSAAYFCASSPRRDRSGANVLTFGAGSRLTVL.